The 22 T cell receptor beta chains below were found in one sample sequenced in a study of blood T cells in healthy people across ages. Next came a second PCR, run for about 7 to 12 cycles, which used a sample-barcoded 5' primer along with a J-beta primer mix. MiXCR, applied by TCRdb to the 5' RACE reads, yields one record per CDR3 protein. Of around 1.7 million distinct CDR3 sequences in the sample, roughly 28% were seen once. Sequenced: blood. These TCRs come from a woman between 25 and 40 years old in good health.

The V gene is TRBV20-1, the J gene TRBJ2-7; maybe TRBD2 (5 bases). Germline assignment: CDR1 DFQATT and CDR2 SNEGSKA (reference sequence). V lost 6 bases and J 0 bases, leaving 15 bases between the germline ends. This CDR3 is built from 14 residues. The CDR3, as DNA: TGCAGTGCCCGAGTGGCGGGTCGCTCCTACGAGCAGTACTTC. This gives the protein CSARVAGRSYEQYF.

As for this clonotype: This may be a read error: a much more frequent sequence differs by one nucleotide. The rearrangement uses TRBV3-1 and TRBJ2-7; 8 nucleotides agree with TRBD2. Germline CDR1 LGHDT, CDR2 YNNKEL (reference sequence). The CDR3 contains 13 residues. V shed 8 bases and J 10 bases; nucleotides not matched to a gene: 13. The CDR3 bases are TGTGCCAGCGAGGCGGGGGGTTGGGACACCCAGTACTTC. Translation gives CASEAGGWDTQYF.

Details on this clonotype: The junction shows a germline mismatch at one end, possibly a read error. The chain uses TRBV7-9 and TRBJ2-7; 7 positions agree with TRBD1. Germline V gene lookup returns CDR1 SEHNR and CDR2 FQNEAQ (reference sequence). The CDR3 runs 13 residues. CDR3 coding DNA: TGTTCCAGCCTGGGTGACAGGGCCCACGAGCAGTACTTC. Encoded protein: CSSLGDRAHEQYF. The full variable domain, completed using reference TRBV7-9 and TRBJ2-7, is DTGVSQNPRHKITKRGQNVTFRCDPISEHNRLYWYRQTLGQGPEFLTYFQNEAQLEKSRLLSDRFSAERPKGSFSTLEIQRTEQGDSAMYLCSSLGDRAHEQYFGPGTRLTVT.

This clonotype occurred a few times. The genes are TRBV4-3 and TRBJ2-3; D possibly corresponds to TRBD2 (6 bases). The CDR3 has 14 residues. Looked up from germline, CDR1 is LGHNA and CDR2 is YSLEER. Between the trimmed V and J ends, which lost 4 bases and 4 bases, there was a span of 12 bases. CDR3 DNA: TGCGCCAGCAGCCCCGACAAGCGGGCAGATACGCAGTATTTT. Its protein product is CASSPDKRADTQYF.

This clonotype was recorded many times. This rearrangement joins TRBV4-1 to TRBJ2-7; no reliable D call. The CDR3 has 14 amino acids. Trimming left V 5 bases short and J 3 bases short, with 14 bases between. The germline V gene encodes CDR1 MGHRA and CDR2 YSYEKL. The CDR3 protein is CASSWGPGSYEQYF. The CDR3 region has the DNA TGCGCCAGCAGCTGGGGTCCGGGTAGCTACGAGCAGTACTTC.

This clonotype was seen a handful of times. This chain connects TRBV11-2 to TRBJ2-1, with 7 nucleotides matching TRBD2. This CDR3 has 16 amino acids. From germline, CDR1 is SGHAT and CDR2 FQNNGV. Trimming cost V 2 bases and J 2 bases; bases outside gene matches: 6. CDR3 nucleotide sequence: TGTGCCAGCAGCTTATATTCGGGGAGGGCCTACAATGAGCAGTTCTTC. The encoded protein is CASSLYSGRAYNEQFF.

This clonotype was counted a few times. J is TRBJ2-5 and V is TRBV20-1; tentatively, D is TRBD2 (5 bases). Germline V gene lookup returns CDR1 DFQATT and CDR2 SNEGSKA (reference sequence). With 5 bases removed from V and 5 bases from J, the gap between germline ends came to 18 bases. CDR3 length: 14 amino acids. The CDR3 region has the DNA TGCAGTGCTCCTGGGGAGTCGGTACTGGAGACCCAGTACTTC. This codes for CSAPGESVLETQYF.

This clonotype was counted many times. The chain employs TRBV29-1 and TRBJ1-2, with D possibly matching TRBD1 (5 bases). The length of the CDR3 is 13 residues. The V end was cut by 7 bases, the J end by 8 bases, with 20 bases between. Germline-derived CDR1 and CDR2 are SQVTM and ANQGSEA. The CDR3 loop reads CSAGEGTLKGYTF. CDR3 nucleotides: TGCAGCGCCGGCGAGGGGACCCTGAAGGGCTACACCTTC.

Remarks on this clonotype: One junction end disagrees with the germline gene, perhaps due to a read error. The chain is built from TRBV18 and TRBJ2-3; possibly TRBD2 for D (6 bases). CDR1 and CDR2 from the germline V gene are KGHSH and LQKENI. The CDR3 consists of 13 residues. This chain's CDR3 is CAGSPPGEDTQYF. CDR3 nucleotides: TGTGCCGGCTCACCACCGGGGGAAGATACGCAGTATTTT.

The chain uses TRBV6-6 and TRBJ1-2; no definite D call. This CDR3 is 15 amino acids long. Germline assignment: CDR1 MNHNY and CDR2 SVGAGI (reference sequence). Trimming left V 6 bases short and J 3 bases short, with 17 bases between. The CDR3 loop is CASSTPSSFDYGYTF. In nucleotides, the CDR3 is TGTGCCAGCAGCACCCCATCTTCCTTCGACTATGGCTACACCTTC.

This clonotype was detected many times. CDR3 coding DNA: TGCGCCAGCAGCTTGGAGGGCGGGAGGGCTCTGTACGAGCAGTACTTC. Translation: CASSLEGGRALYEQYF. This chain joins TRBV5-1 and TRBJ2-7; 9 nucleotides agree with TRBD2. Germline CDR1 is SGHRS and CDR2 is YFSETQ. The trim removed 0 bases at V and 4 bases at J, leaving 8 bases unmatched. CDR3 length equals 16 residues.

The chain combines TRBV9 with TRBJ2-1; 9 bases map to TRBD1. The germline CDR1 and CDR2 sequences are SGDLS and YYNGEE. V shed 2 bases, J shed 7 bases, and the junction held 13 bases outside the gene matches. The length of the CDR3 is 17 residues. The CDR3 DNA sequence: TGTGCCAGCAGCGTGTCACAGGGGGCGACGGTTCAGAATGAGCAGTTCTTC. Translated: CASSVSQGATVQNEQFF.

The CDR3 reads CASSLNAGDTQYF. The CDR3 coding sequence is TGTGCCAGCAGCTTGAACGCAGGAGATACGCAGTATTTT. The chain is built from TRBV5-5 and TRBJ2-3; no clear D. Trimming stripped 1 base from V and 5 bases from J, with 8 bases between. The CDR3 runs to 13 residues. Germline V lookup: CDR1 SGHKS, CDR2 YYEKEE (reference sequence).

The chain has TRBV5-5 and TRBJ2-7; unclear D gene. The CDR3 runs 15 residues. Trimming pared 0 bases from V and 5 bases from J, leaving 15 bases between. CDR1 is SGHKS, CDR2 YYEKEE, per germline (reference sequence). CDR3 bases: TGTGCCAGCAGCTTGGAGGGCCTCCCGTTGGACGAGCAGTACTTC. This codes for CASSLEGLPLDEQYF. Filled out from reference TRBV5-5 and TRBJ2-7, the complete variable domain reads DAGVTQSPTHLIKTRGQQVTLRCSPISGHKSVSWYQQVLGQGPQFIFQYYEKEERGRGNFPDRFSARQFPNYSSELNVNALLLGDSALYLCASSLEGLPLDEQYFGPGTRLTVT.

This clonotype was seen a handful of times. V and J are TRBV7-2 and TRBJ2-1; the match to TRBD1 covers 7 bases. In germline, CDR1 is SGHTA, CDR2 FQGNSA. The ends lost 3 bases at V and 8 bases at J; junction bases unmatched: 10. There are 15 residues in the CDR3. CDR3 residues: CASSFYPGQSDEQFF. The CDR3 DNA sequence: TGTGCCAGCAGCTTTTACCCGGGACAGAGCGATGAGCAGTTCTTC.

The chain recombines TRBV4-3 with TRBJ2-3, with D unclear. CDR3 length: 14 residues. V lost 1 base and J 6 bases, leaving 11 bases between the germline ends. CDR1 LGHNA and CDR2 YSLEER come from the germline V gene. The CDR3 DNA is TGCGCCAGCAGCCAAGTAGTAGAGACGGATACGCAGTATTTT. The encoded protein is CASSQVVETDTQYF.

The rearrangement joins TRBV6-1 to TRBJ1-1, with 9 positions matching TRBD1. This CDR3 is 15 amino acids long. The V segment lost 4 bases and the J segment 5 bases; nucleotides outside the gene matches: 8. The germline V gene has CDR1 MNHNS and CDR2 SASEGT. In DNA form, the CDR3 reads TGTGCCAGCAGTGGGAACAGGGGGCGCGGGACTGAAGCTTTCTTT. Translated: CASSGNRGRGTEAFF.

In this sample, this clonotype turned up a few times. The chain combines TRBV7-9 with TRBJ2-3; 12 bases agree with TRBD2. The V gene's germline CDR1 is SEHNR and CDR2 FQNEAQ (reference sequence). CDR3 length equals 16 residues. V dropped 3 bases and J dropped 5; count of bases not matched to a gene: 6. CDR3 coding DNA: TGTGCCAGCAGCTTCCTAGCGGGAGGGCCGGAAGATACGCAGTATTTT. Translated, it gives CASSFLAGGPEDTQYF.

In this sample, this clonotype turned up a few times. DNA for the CDR3: TGTGCCAGCTACAGGACAGGAGATCCCTACAATGAGCAGTTCTTC. Amino acids: CASYRTGDPYNEQFF. This chain links TRBV5-5 with TRBJ2-1; 7 bases are shared with TRBD1. The CDR3 is 15 residues long. Germline assignment: CDR1 SGHKS and CDR2 YYEKEE (reference sequence). V shed 7 bases and J 2 bases; nucleotides not matched to a gene: 9.

The chain combines TRBV6-5 with TRBJ1-1; a weak D match, TRBD1 (6 bases). The CDR3 extends over 16 amino acids. Looked up from germline, CDR1 is MNHEY and CDR2 is SVGAGI. Trimming cost V 0 bases and J 0 bases, with 11 bases left between them. CDR3 DNA sequence: TGTGCCAGCAGTTACTCCCGGACAGCCATGAACACTGAAGCTTTCTTT. It is translated as CASSYSRTAMNTEAFF.

The chain has TRBV20-1 and TRBJ2-1; the match to TRBD2 covers 14 bases. CDR1 DFQATT and CDR2 SNEGSKA come from the germline V gene (reference sequence). The CDR3 sequence is 16 residues long. The V gene end was trimmed by 4 bases and the J gene end by 0 bases; junction bases not matched to a gene: 2. The CDR3 coding sequence is TGCAGTGCTATCGGACTAGCGGGAGGCTCCTACAATGAGCAGTTCTTC. Amino acid sequence: CSAIGLAGGSYNEQFF.

The chain employs TRBV7-9 and TRBJ2-5, with 12 bases fitting TRBD2. CDR1 is SEHNR, CDR2 FQNEAQ, per germline (reference sequence). J lost 3 bases, V lost 5 bases, and 4 bases had no gene match. This CDR3 comprises 15 residues. CDR3 in amino acids: CASSQTSGGEETQYF. The DNA for the CDR3 is TGTGCCAGCAGCCAGACTAGCGGGGGAGAAGAGACCCAGTACTTC.